A selection of T cell receptor beta chains follows, all from one sample in a study of T cells in Graves' hyperthyroidism and ophthalmopathy. TCRdb redid the calling of the multiplex PCR reads with MiXCR, one entry per CDR3 protein. Of some 620,000 distinct CDR3 sequences listed, roughly 16% are singletons. The sequencing input was blood. Source of these receptors: a woman aged 25 to 39 with Graves' hyperthyroidism. Each CDR3 is given with its conserved first and last residue. The D gene is left open where the match is weak. The size of a clone is reported for some rows only, either as once, few or many, or as a class for expanded clones.

d_call	clone_size	v_call	j_call	cdr3_aa	cdr3_nt
NA	many	TRBV2	TRBJ1-1	CASMSDINTEAFF	TGTGCCAGCATGTCGGACATAAACACTGAAGCTTTCTTT
NA	few	TRBV30	TRBJ1-2	CACLLYGYTF	TGTGCCTGTCTATTATATGGCTACACCTTC
NA	many	TRBV29-1	TRBJ2-7	CSVGASAEQYF	TGCAGCGTTGGGGCTAGCGCCGAGCAGTACTTC
NA	few	TRBV2	TRBJ2-2	CASSLWGRTGELFF	TGTGCCAGCAGCTTATGGGGTCGGACCGGGGAGCTGTTTTTT
TRBD2	once	TRBV29-1	TRBJ2-6	CSAEAGGLSGANVLTF	TGCAGCGCCGAAGCGGGAGGGCTTTCTGGGGCCAACGTCCTGACTTTC
TRBD2	NA	TRBV5-1	TRBJ2-7	CASSYGTSGGEQYF	TGCGCCAGCAGCTACGGGACTAGCGGCGGCGAGCAGTACTTC
TRBD1	many	TRBV18	TRBJ2-5	CASSPGDSETQYF	TGTGCCAGCTCACCCGGGGACAGCGAGACCCAGTACTTC
TRBD1	many	TRBV2	TRBJ1-2	CASWVQGAYYGYTF	TGTGCCAGCTGGGTGCAGGGGGCGTACTATGGCTACACCTTC
NA	many	TRBV28	TRBJ2-7	CASRYQGYEQYF	TGTGCCAGCAGGTATCAGGGATACGAGCAGTACTTC
NA	few	TRBV24-1	TRBJ1-2	CATSDHTGPGGYTF	TGTGCCACCAGTGACCACACAGGGCCTGGTGGCTACACCTTC
NA	NA	TRBV24-1	TRBJ2-1	CATSDFSRGRGQFF	TGTGCCACCAGTGATTTCTCCAGGGGAAGGGGGCAGTTCTTC